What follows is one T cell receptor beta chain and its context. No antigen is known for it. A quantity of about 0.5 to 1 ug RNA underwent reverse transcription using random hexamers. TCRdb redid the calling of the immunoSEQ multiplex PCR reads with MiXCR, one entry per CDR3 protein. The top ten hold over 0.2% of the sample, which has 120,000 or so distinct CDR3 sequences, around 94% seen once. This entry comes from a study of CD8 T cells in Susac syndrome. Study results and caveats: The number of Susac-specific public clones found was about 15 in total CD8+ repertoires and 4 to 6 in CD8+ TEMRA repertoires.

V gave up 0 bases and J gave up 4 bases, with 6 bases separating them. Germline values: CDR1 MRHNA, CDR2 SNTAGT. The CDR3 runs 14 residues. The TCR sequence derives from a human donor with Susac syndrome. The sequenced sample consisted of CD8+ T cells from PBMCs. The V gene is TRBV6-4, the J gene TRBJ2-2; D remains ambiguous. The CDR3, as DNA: TGTGCCAGCAGTGACTCGATTGGCACCGGGGAGCTGTTTTTT. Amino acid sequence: CASSDSIGTGELFF.